This T cell receptor (beta chain) was captured in a study of blood T cell repertoires in COVID-19. Across the whole study: Samples taken during acute and convalescent COVID-19 were collected in the United States, Italy and Spain.

Under the authors' procedure: Using reference gene primer amplification, nucleated cell counts were estimated. The assay was immunoSEQ multiplex PCR, and TCRdb's table has in-frame clones only and misses some. The V and J calls and clone size come from that table; D and trimming were worked out from the DNA. The top ten hold roughly 2% of the sample, which has around 120,000 clones, over 70% seen once. This clone came up once. The CDR3 is 15 amino acids. The germline V gene encodes CDR1 SGHVS and CDR2 FQNEAQ. V lost 5 bases, J lost 0 bases, and 11 bases lay in between. The chain is built from TRBV7-8 and TRBJ1-3; no firm D call. Sample: peripheral blood. The TCR comes from a man in his sixties or seventies with acute or convalescent COVID-19. CDR3 region: CASSGVAPSGNTIYF. CDR3 bases: TGTGCCAGCAGCGGAGTGGCACCCTCTGGAAACACCATATATTTT.